This TCR beta chain was profiled in a study of T cells in Graves' hyperthyroidism and ophthalmopathy. The table lists this clonotype with a few counts. Its antigen is as yet unknown. Amplification yielded TCR beta CDR3 regions, with RNA transcripts as the source. The HTBI primer set served for first-round RT-PCR of the TCR CDR3. MiXCR, run by TCRdb on the multiplex PCR reads, gives a single entry per CDR3 protein. This repertoire shows a few hundred thousand distinct CDR3 sequences, approximately 19% found once; its top ten account for about two fifths. Study conclusions and caveats: Ophthalmopathy stood apart from stable hyperthyroidism in a 13 V-J model.

Germline V gene data show CDR1 as SGHRS and CDR2 as YFSETQ. The CDR3 contains 12 residues. V shed 5 bases and J 14 bases; nucleotides not matched to a gene: 6. Sequencing used blood. This receptor was identified in a man aged 50-59 years with Graves' ophthalmopathy. The rearrangement links TRBV5-1 to TRBJ1-6; 8 nucleotides agree with TRBD1. CDR3 sequence reads: CASSQDRASLHF. CDR3 bases: TGCGCCAGCAGTCAGGACAGGGCTTCCCTCCACTTT.